The rows below give T cell receptor beta chains drawn from one sample of a study of CD8 T cells in ankylosing spondylitis. TCRdb re-analysed the 5' RACE reads in MiXCR, keeping a single row per CDR3 protein. The sample records around 94,000 distinct CDR3 sequences, roughly 8.8% being singletons. Sequencing used blood, either unsorted or a sorted T cell fraction (not recorded which). The receptors were gathered from a male donor with ankylosing spondylitis. Each CDR3 is given with its conserved first and last residue. A D gene is named only where the DNA matches it firmly. Some rows have no size entry. The others give once, few or many, or a class for an expanded clone.

d_call	cdr3_length	clone_size	v_call	j_call	cdr3_aa	cdr3_nt
-	20	-	TRBV7-2	TRBJ2-5	CASSLAWGAGLAESLETQYF	TGTGCCAGCAGCTTAGCGTGGGGGGCGGGTTTAGCGGAGAGTTTGGAGACCCAGTACTTC
-	16	many	TRBV7-9	TRBJ2-1	CASRPTGNPAFNEQFF	TGTGCCAGCAGACCTACCGGGAATCCAGCCTTCAATGAGCAGTTCTTC
-	15	many	TRBV7-9	TRBJ1-4	CASSLAQADFEKLFF	TGTGCCAGCAGCTTAGCGCAGGCAGATTTCGAAAAACTGTTTTTT
-	14	-	TRBV5-6	TRBJ2-3	CASGPTLQGVTQYF	TGTGCCAGCGGCCCGACGTTACAGGGAGTAACGCAGTATTTT
-	14	many	TRBV7-9	TRBJ1-1	CASSIPGVNTEAFF	TGTGCCAGCAGCATCCCCGGGGTGAACACTGAAGCTTTCTTT
-	16	many	TRBV24-1	TRBJ2-5	CAAGKNGAGDRETQYF	TGTGCCGCTGGAAAGAATGGAGCGGGTGACCGGGAGACCCAGTACTTC
-	14	-	TRBV7-9	TRBJ2-1	CASSLHTAANEQFF	TGTGCCAGCAGCCTTCATACGGCGGCCAATGAGCAGTTCTTC
-	15	-	TRBV5-1	TRBJ2-1	CASSLVGRGVGEQFF	TGCGCCAGCAGCTTGGTTGGCAGGGGCGTGGGGGAGCAGTTCTTC
-	16	-	TRBV7-9	TRBJ1-4	CASRLGGPATNEKLFF	TGTGCCAGCAGGTTAGGGGGTCCTGCAACTAATGAAAAACTGTTTTTT
TRBD1	14	few	TRBV12-3/TRBV12-4	TRBJ2-1	CASIKRQGIDEQFF	TGTGCCAGCATCAAAAGACAGGGGATCGATGAGCAGTTCTTC
-	14	-	TRBV7-9	TRBJ1-5	CSSSWAGANQPQHF	TGTTCCAGCAGCTGGGCGGGGGCGAATCAGCCCCAGCATTTT
TRBD2	17	-	TRBV13	TRBJ2-1	CASSAYLAGPPYNEQFF	TGTGCCAGCAGCGCTTACCTAGCGGGACCACCCTACAATGAGCAGTTCTTC
TRBD2	16	-	TRBV11-2	TRBJ2-1	CASSPGTSAKWDEQFF	TGTGCCAGCAGCCCCGGGACTAGCGCTAAATGGGATGAGCAGTTCTTC
-	13	many	TRBV29-1	TRBJ1-3	CSVEAGAGNTIYF	TGCAGCGTTGAAGCCGGGGCTGGAAACACCATATATTTT
TRBD1	13	few	TRBV27	TRBJ2-7	CASSFGQAYEQYF	TGTGCCAGCAGTTTCGGACAGGCATACGAGCAGTACTTC
TRBD2	19	few	TRBV12-3/TRBV12-4	TRBJ2-2	CASSHNQGTSGRVGGELFF	TGTGCCAGCAGCCATAATCAGGGGACTAGCGGGAGGGTTGGCGGGGAGCTGTTTTTT
-	14	many	TRBV12-3/TRBV12-4	TRBJ2-1	CASTERGPGDEQFF	TGTGCCAGCACCGAACGGGGACCCGGCGATGAGCAGTTCTTC
-	14	-	TRBV24-1	TRBJ1-2	CATSDSGAVDGYTF	TGTGCCACCAGTGATTCGGGGGCTGTTGATGGCTACACCTTC
TRBD1	16	-	TRBV12-3/TRBV12-4	TRBJ2-3	CASSLAGTGGTDTQYF	TGTGCCAGCAGTTTAGCCGGGACAGGGGGCACAGATACGCAGTATTTT
-	12	many	TRBV29-1	TRBJ2-1	CSVETEYNEQFF	TGCAGCGTTGAGACAGAGTACAATGAGCAGTTCTTC
-	16	many	TRBV6-1	TRBJ1-1	CASSPKWGQGNTEAFF	TGTGCCAGCAGTCCAAAGTGGGGGCAGGGGAACACTGAAGCTTTCTTT
TRBD1	17	many	TRBV28	TRBJ2-1	CASSRPWDRNPYNEQFF	TGTGCCAGCAGTCGCCCTTGGGACAGAAACCCCTACAATGAGCAGTTCTTC
-	19	many	TRBV27	TRBJ2-3	CASSPPGLAERVSTDTQYF	TGTGCCAGCAGTCCGCCCGGGTTAGCGGAAAGGGTCAGCACAGATACGCAGTATTTT
-	15	many	TRBV27	TRBJ2-2	CASSWDTSPTGELFF	TGTGCCAGCAGCTGGGACACCTCCCCTACCGGGGAGCTGTTTTTT
-	14	few	TRBV10-1	TRBJ1-1	CASSEGVSGTEAFF	TGCGCCAGCAGTGAGGGGGTTTCGGGCACTGAAGCTTTCTTT
TRBD2	15	few	TRBV24-1	TRBJ2-1	CATSELGLAAPGWFF	TGTGCCACCAGTGAACTGGGACTAGCGGCCCCCGGGTGGTTCTTC